The 21 T cell receptor beta chains in this list originate from one sample, sequenced in a study of cytomegalovirus exposure and HLA in healthy donors. PCR involved 60 Vbeta and 13 Jbeta primers. The assay was immunoSEQ multiplex PCR, and TCRdb's table has in-frame clones only and misses some. Here the sample spans 75,000 to 90,000 clones, around 77% being singletons. Input material: PBMCs. Receptor source: a man aged 50 to 60 in good health and CMV-seronegative.

V usage is TRBV9 and J usage is TRBJ1-6; 9 nucleotides match TRBD1. Germline CDR1 is SGDLS and CDR2 is YYNGEE. After removal of 0 bases from V and 7 bases from J, the junction contained 2 bases not matched to a gene. CDR3 length: 15 amino acids. DNA for the CDR3: TGTGCCAGCAGCGTAGTCGACAGGGGGAATTCACCCCTCCACTTT. Amino acids: CASSVVDRGNSPLHF.

V gene TRBV2 combines with J gene TRBJ2-7; possible D gene TRBD1, 6 bases. The germline V gene encodes CDR1 SNHLY and CDR2 FYNNEI. V was pared by 4 bases and J by 7 bases, with 20 bases between. This CDR3 spans 15 amino acids. The CDR3 nucleotides are TGTGCCAGCAGTGGGGGGCTCTATTTGAGGGGGGAGCAGTACTTC. Translated: CASSGGLYLRGEQYF.

For this clone: Mismatch with germline at one junction end may stem from a read error. This chain joins TRBV7-9 and TRBJ1-5; perhaps TRBD1 as D (6 bases). The CDR3 runs to 12 residues. Germline V gene data show CDR1 as SEHNR and CDR2 as FQNEAQ (reference sequence). CDR3 protein: CSSSEQGTPQHF. CDR3 DNA sequence: TGTTCCAGCAGCGAACAGGGAACACCCCAGCATTTT.

This rearrangement joins TRBV2 to TRBJ1-2, with D possibly TRBD1 on 6 matching bases. The CDR3 has 14 residues. Germline CDR1 reads SNHLY; CDR2 reads FYNNEI. V was cut by 6 bases and J by 4 bases, with 15 bases left in between. The CDR3 DNA is TGTGCCAGCAGCGATCGGGGGGGCAGCTATGGCTACACCTTC. Residues: CASSDRGGSYGYTF.

The genes are TRBV5-1 and TRBJ1-6; D unresolved. Trimming took off 0 bases at V and 9 bases at J, with 13 bases between the two ends. Looked up from germline, CDR1 is SGHRS and CDR2 is YFSETQ. The CDR3 contains 15 residues. Here the CDR3 reads CASSLEPGVGSPLHF. As DNA, the CDR3 is TGCGCCAGCAGCTTGGAGCCCGGAGTCGGTTCACCCCTCCACTTT. Together with reference TRBV5-1 and TRBJ1-6, the CDR3 gives the full variable domain: KAGVTQTPRYLIKTRGQQVTLSCSPISGHRSVSWYQQTPGQGLQFLFEYFSETQRNKGNFPGRFSGRQFSNSRSEMNVSTLELGDSALYLCASSLEPGVGSPLHFGNGTRLTVT.

The rearrangement links TRBV5-5 to TRBJ2-5; the D is unclear. CDR3 length equals 15 residues. Trimming removed 4 bases from V and 1 base from J, with 14 bases in between. CDR1 is SGHKS and CDR2 is YYEKEE in the germline V gene (reference sequence). The CDR3 protein is CASSPGTHPQETQYF. The CDR3 nucleotides read TGTGCCAGCAGCCCCGGTACGCATCCCCAAGAGACCCAGTACTTC.

The chain links TRBV11-3 to TRBJ1-1; TRBD1 aligns across 9 bases. CDR1 and CDR2 from the germline V gene are SGHNT and YENEEA. With V trimmed by 1 base and J by 10 bases, 13 bases remained unmatched. This CDR3 is 16 amino acids long. As DNA, the CDR3 is TGTGCCAGCAGCTTAGCCCTAAATGCGGGACAGGGACGAGCTTTCTTT. It translates to CASSLALNAGQGRAFF.

The chain links TRBV27 to TRBJ1-1, with TRBD1 identical over 10 bases. Germline V gene data show CDR1 as MNHEY and CDR2 as SMNVEV (reference sequence). Germline trimming cut 5 bases from V and 4 bases from J; bases unmatched to any gene: 10. The CDR3 has 16 amino acids. CDR3: CASSLRDRGIITEAFF. CDR3 in DNA: TGTGCCAGCAGTCTTAGGGACAGGGGCATCATCACTGAAGCTTTCTTT.

The V and J genes are TRBV19 and TRBJ2-1; 7 bases match TRBD1. The CDR3 consists of 14 residues. V was clipped by 7 bases and J by 10 bases; unmatched bases: 13. From germline, CDR1 is LNHDA and CDR2 SQIVND (reference sequence). The CDR3: CASTTGARWGEQFF. In nucleotides, the CDR3 is TGTGCCAGTACCACAGGGGCCAGATGGGGCGAGCAGTTCTTC.

The chain employs TRBV6-5 and TRBJ2-7; D unclear. The CDR3 has 14 residues. In germline, CDR1 is MNHEY, CDR2 SVGAGI. Trimming took off 10 bases at V and 0 bases at J, with 16 bases between the two ends. This CDR3 is CATLPRASSYEQYF. Written as DNA, the CDR3 is TGTGCCACCCTACCCCGCGCATCCTCCTACGAGCAGTACTTC.

The chain has TRBV11-2 and TRBJ2-5; 8 bases match TRBD1. V lost 1 base and J lost 4; bases outside the gene matches: 8. Germline CDR1 and CDR2: SGHAT and FQNNGV. The CDR3 contains 16 residues. The CDR3: CASSLGTGRPSETQYF. In DNA form, the CDR3 reads TGTGCCAGCAGCTTAGGGACAGGGCGGCCCTCAGAGACCCAGTACTTC.

This clone came up once. The J gene is TRBJ1-6, the V gene TRBV28, with a tentative D call TRBD1 (6 bases). Germline V lookup: CDR1 MDHEN, CDR2 SYDVKM. The CDR3 is 13 amino acids. V was pared by 6 bases and J by 7 bases, with 10 bases between. The CDR3 bases are TGTGCCAGCAGCCAGGGGTGGAATTCACCCCTCCACTTT. It is translated as CASSQGWNSPLHF. The entire variable domain, with the rest obtained from reference TRBV28 and TRBJ1-6, is as follows: DVKVTQSSRYLVKRTGEKVFLECVQDMDHENMFWYRQDPGLGLRLIYFSYDVKMKEKGDIPEGYSVSREKKERFSLILESASTNQTSMYLCASSQGWNSPLHFGNGTRLTVT.

The chain links TRBV4-1 to TRBJ2-7, with 11 bases lining up with TRBD2. The CDR3 consists of 15 residues. Germline trimming cut 4 bases from V and 6 bases from J; bases unmatched to any gene: 8. The germline V gene has CDR1 MGHRA and CDR2 YSYEKL. Written as DNA, the CDR3 is TGCGCCAGCAGCCTCATAGCGGGGGGGGCCTCCGAGCAGTACTTC. Translation: CASSLIAGGASEQYF.

The chain employs TRBV19 and TRBJ1-1; D is uncertain. Germline lookup yields CDR1 LNHDA and CDR2 SQIVND (reference sequence). This CDR3 is 14 amino acids long. V lost 7 bases, J lost 1 base, and 13 bases lay in between. CDR3 nucleotide sequence: TGTGCCAGTAAGTCGGGTTTCTGGAACACTGAAGCTTTCTTT. This sequence encodes CASKSGFWNTEAFF.

This chain connects TRBV7-2 to TRBJ2-5, with 8 bases lining up with TRBD2. The CDR3 contains 16 residues. J gave up 4 bases and V 0 bases, and 7 bases lay outside the gene matches. Germline V lookup: CDR1 SGHTA, CDR2 FQGNSA. The CDR3 is CASSLAPGREGETQYF. The CDR3 bases are TGTGCCAGCAGCTTAGCACCGGGACGGGAGGGAGAGACCCAGTACTTC.

The chain joins TRBV6-5 to TRBJ1-6; 9 bases align to TRBD1. The length of the CDR3 is 14 residues. Germline V gene sequence: CDR1 MNHEY, CDR2 SVGAGI. V shed 6 bases and J 10 bases; nucleotides not matched to a gene: 7. CDR3 in amino acids: CASSQGQGGSPLHF. The CDR3 DNA reads as TGTGCCAGCAGCCAGGGACAGGGAGGATCACCCCTCCACTTT.

Only a few counts were recorded for this clone. The rearrangement links TRBV11-2 to TRBJ2-3, with D perhaps TRBD2 (6 bases). The V end was cut by 1 base, the J end by 0 bases, with 14 bases between. This CDR3 region has 17 residues. The germline gives CDR1 SGHAT, CDR2 FQNNGV. CDR3 amino acids: CASSLVSGELSTDTQYF. DNA of the CDR3: TGTGCCAGCAGCTTAGTGTCGGGGGAGCTAAGCACAGATACGCAGTATTTT.

The CDR3 region has the DNA TGTGCCAGTAGTATAAGGACAGGGGGTCGTGGTGAGCAGTTCTTC. Encoded protein: CASSIRTGGRGEQFF. The rearrangement joins TRBV19 to TRBJ2-1; 10 positions match TRBD1. V dropped 2 bases and J dropped 9; count of bases not matched to a gene: 7. Germline V gives CDR1 LNHDA, CDR2 SQIVND (reference sequence). The CDR3 is 15 amino acids.

This clone was recorded a few times. The J gene is TRBJ2-7, the V gene TRBV28; perhaps TRBD2 as D (5 bases). V was shortened by 10 bases and J by 0 bases, with 19 bases between the two germline ends. Germline CDR1 and CDR2: MDHEN and SYDVKM. The CDR3 contains 15 residues. The CDR3 here is CATQEAAQSSYEQYF. The CDR3 DNA follows: TGTGCCACCCAGGAGGCGGCGCAGAGCTCCTACGAGCAGTACTTC.

As DNA, the CDR3 is TGTGCCAGCAGCTTAGATGGGCTAGCGGTGTTCTACGAGCAGTACTTC. Its protein is CASSLDGLAVFYEQYF. V gene TRBV11-2 combines with J gene TRBJ2-7; 7 bases are shared with TRBD2. Germline CDR1 SGHAT, CDR2 FQNNGV. The CDR3 is made up of 16 amino acids. V was clipped by 0 bases and J by 3 bases; unmatched bases: 8.

This chain links TRBV4-1 with TRBJ1-6; D is undetermined. Per germline, CDR1 MGHRA and CDR2 YSYEKL. V was pared by 8 bases and J by 2 bases, with 10 bases between. The CDR3 length is 14 residues. The CDR3 region is CASSTGTYNSPLHF. Written as DNA, the CDR3 is TGCGCCAGCTCAACCGGGACCTATAATTCACCCCTCCACTTT.